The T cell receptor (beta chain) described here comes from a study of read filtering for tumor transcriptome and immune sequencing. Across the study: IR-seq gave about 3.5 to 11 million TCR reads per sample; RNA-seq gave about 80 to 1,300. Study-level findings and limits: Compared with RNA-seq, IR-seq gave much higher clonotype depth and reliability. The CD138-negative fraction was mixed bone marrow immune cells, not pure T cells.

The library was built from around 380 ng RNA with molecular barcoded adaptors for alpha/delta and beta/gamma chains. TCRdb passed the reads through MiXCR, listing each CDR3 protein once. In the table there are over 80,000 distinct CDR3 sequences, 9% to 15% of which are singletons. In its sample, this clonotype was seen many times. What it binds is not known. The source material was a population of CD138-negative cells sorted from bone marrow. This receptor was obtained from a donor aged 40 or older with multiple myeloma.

This CDR3 is CASSHTGELFF. CDR3 coding DNA: TGTGCCAGCAGCCATACCGGGGAGCTGTTTTTT. The V call is TRBV3-1, the J call TRBJ2-2; D ambiguous. V was trimmed by 3 bases and J by 5 bases, leaving 1 base between them. The CDR3 loop spans 11 amino acids. Per the germline V gene, CDR1 is LGHDT and CDR2 is YNNKEL (reference sequence).